Below, one TCR beta chain is given with its context. Antigen: not known. Germline CDR1 is MDHEN and CDR2 is SYDVKM. The CDR3 length is 12 residues. V dropped 5 bases and J dropped 1 base, with 6 bases sitting between them. This sample stems from a study of cytomegalovirus exposure and HLA in healthy donors. Background on the study: Out of about 180 million T cells, an earlier analysis found roughly 100 million unique TCR beta sequences in total. The study's findings and limits: The classifier was said to identify cytomegalovirus status with high specificity and sensitivity. An apparent linkage of common viral pathogens to several of the most significant clusters emerged in a later analysis. TCR beta V segments were, for the most part, productive about 87% or about 30% of the time in an earlier analysis.

PCR employed 60 Vbeta and 13 Jbeta primers. Sequencing was performed with immunoSEQ multiplex PCR; in TCRdb, only in-frame clones are kept and a portion is missing. The data contain some 89,000 clones, less than 85% of them singletons. This chain links TRBV28 with TRBJ2-7; unclear D gene. This TCR derives from a middle-aged man in good health and CMV-seropositive. The sequencing sample was made of PBMCs. The CDR3 bases are TGTGCCAGCAGTGTCCGGTCCTACGAGCAGTACTTC. Its translation is CASSVRSYEQYF.